Presented here are 17 T cell receptor beta chains from one specimen sequenced in a study of blood T cell repertoires in COVID-19. The method was immunoSEQ multiplex PCR; TCRdb's version includes in-frame clones alone and lacks a portion of them. The sample has some 250,000 clones, around 85% seen once; the top ten hold about 3.1%. Sequenced input: peripheral blood. Receptor source: a woman younger than 45 who had recovered from COVID-19.

J is TRBJ1-2 and V is TRBV18; 7 bases agree with TRBD1. The germline V gene encodes CDR1 KGHSH and CDR2 LQKENI. The V gene end was trimmed by 0 bases and the J gene end by 7 bases; junction bases not matched to a gene: 17. The CDR3 has 18 amino acids. The CDR3 coding sequence is TGTGCCAGCTCACCACCGTCCTCCCACACAGGGACAGTCCTTGGCTACACCTTC. Protein: CASSPPSSHTGTVLGYTF.

CDR3 amino acids: CASSTRGTSTDTQYF. As DNA, the CDR3 is TGTGCCAGCAGCACCCGGGGGACTAGCACAGATACGCAGTATTTT. The V call is TRBV11-2, the J call TRBJ2-3, with D possibly matching TRBD2 (6 bases). Germline V gives CDR1 SGHAT, CDR2 FQNNGV. The ends were cut back, 5 bases at V and 0 bases at J, with 12 bases in the middle. The CDR3 loop spans 15 amino acids. Complete variable domain (other parts from reference TRBV11-2 and TRBJ2-3): EAGVAQSPRYKIIEKRQSVAFWCNPISGHATLYWYQQILGQGPKLLIQFQNNGVVDDSQLPKDRFSAERLKGVDSTLKIQPAKLEDSAVYLCASSTRGTSTDTQYFGPGTRLTVL.

The rearrangement uses TRBV7-2 and TRBJ1-3; no clear D gene. The V and J ends lost 0 bases and 1 base respectively, with 7 bases between them. Germline V gene data show CDR1 as SGHTA and CDR2 as FQGNSA. The CDR3 extends over 15 amino acids. CDR3 sequence (DNA): TGTGCCAGCAGCTTAGCCCCGGGGTCTGGAAACACCATATATTTT. This gives the protein CASSLAPGSGNTIYF.

The chain joins TRBV18 to TRBJ2-3; 7 positions match TRBD2. The CDR3 extends over 15 amino acids. The V and J ends lost 1 base and 1 base, in that order; junction bases with no gene match: 2. CDR1 is KGHSH, CDR2 LQKENI, per germline. CDR3 sequence: CASSPLLAGTDTQYF. The CDR3 nucleotides are TGTGCCAGCTCACCACTGCTAGCGGGCACAGATACGCAGTATTTT.

The chain couples TRBV10-3 to TRBJ1-2; D gene unclear. The CDR3 covers 13 residues. Germline CDR1 is ENHRY and CDR2 is SYGVKD. With 0 bases removed from V and 5 bases from J, the gap between germline ends came to 7 bases. CDR3 sequence: CAISESSVYGYTF. CDR3 in DNA: TGTGCCATCAGTGAGTCCAGTGTATATGGCTACACCTTC.

This clone was detected only a few times. This chain connects TRBV25-1 to TRBJ1-1, with D possibly being TRBD1 (5 bases). V lost 6 bases to trimming and J lost 1 base, with 9 bases between them. CDR1 MGHDK and CDR2 SYGVNS come from the germline V gene. The CDR3 extends over 13 amino acids. CDR3: CASRGEGNTEAFF. As DNA, the CDR3 is TGTGCCAGCAGAGGGGAGGGGAACACTGAAGCTTTCTTT.

The rearrangement links TRBV20-1 to TRBJ1-1; TRBD1 aligns across 7 bases. The CDR3 is 13 amino acids. The ends lost 3 bases at V and 1 base at J; junction bases unmatched: 2. Germline V lookup: CDR1 DFQATT, CDR2 SNEGSKA (reference sequence). The CDR3 bases are TGCAGTGCTAGTTACAGGGGGAACACTGAAGCTTTCTTT. Amino acid sequence: CSASYRGNTEAFF.

The V and J genes are TRBV7-8 and TRBJ2-3; 10 bases fit TRBD1. CDR1 SGHVS and CDR2 FQNEAQ come from the germline V gene. CDR3 size: 15 residues. V trimming: 11 bases; J trimming: 4 bases; junction bases outside the gene matches: 12. The CDR3 spells CAGSEDRGFPDTQYF. The CDR3 DNA sequence: TGTGCCGGATCGGAGGACAGGGGGTTCCCAGATACGCAGTATTTT.

This clone has only one observation. V usage is TRBV19 and J usage is TRBJ1-2; TRBD1 agrees at 7 bases. The germline CDR1 and CDR2 sequences are LNHDA and SQIVND (reference sequence). Trimming removed 0 bases from V and 0 bases from J; junction bases left unmatched: 4. This CDR3 has 16 residues. The CDR3 protein is CASSIERTGTNYGYTF. The CDR3 DNA is TGTGCCAGTAGTATAGAACGGACAGGAACTAACTATGGCTACACCTTC.

The chain joins TRBV6-2 or TRBV6-3 to TRBJ2-7; D is possibly TRBD1 (5 bases). The CDR3 covers 16 residues. V was shortened by 2 bases and J by 1 base, with 15 bases between the two germline ends. Germline V gives CDR1 MNHEY, CDR2 SVGEGT. CDR3 bases: TGTGCCAGCAGTTACCGTGCTTCTCAGGGATCCTACGAGCAGTACTTC. This gives the protein CASSYRASQGSYEQYF.

This clone was observed once. V is TRBV29-1 and J is TRBJ1-2; D is possibly TRBD1 (6 bases). This CDR3 contains 14 residues. Germline CDR1 is SQVTM and CDR2 is ANQGSEA. Trimming stripped 4 bases from V and 5 bases from J, with 17 bases between. This chain's CDR3 is CSVAPRQVKYGYTF. For the CDR3, the DNA is TGCAGCGTTGCCCCCCGACAGGTCAAATATGGCTACACCTTC. Combining the CDR3 with reference TRBV29-1 and TRBJ1-2 gives the whole variable domain SAVISQKPSRDICQRGTSLTIQCQVDSQVTMMFWYRQQPGQSLTLIATANQGSEATYESGFVIDKFPISRPNLTFSTLTVSNMSPEDSSIYLCSVAPRQVKYGYTFGSGTRLTVV.

CDR3 region: CASTQDRGPGELFF. CDR3 nucleotides: TGTGCCAGCACCCAGGACAGGGGTCCCGGGGAGCTGTTTTTT. This rearrangement joins TRBV5-5 to TRBJ2-2, with 9 positions matching TRBD1. V shed 6 bases, J shed 6 bases, and the junction held 6 bases outside the gene matches. CDR1 and CDR2 from the germline V gene are SGHKS and YYEKEE (reference sequence). The CDR3 totals 14 residues.

This chain links TRBV10-2 with TRBJ1-5, with 7 bases fitting TRBD1. There are 14 residues in the CDR3. V trimming: 3 bases; J trimming: 7 bases; junction bases outside the gene matches: 6. The germline V gene has CDR1 WSHSY and CDR2 SAAADI. DNA of the CDR3: TGCGCCAGCAGTGAAGTTGACAGGGCCCAGCCCCAGCATTTT. Its translation: CASSEVDRAQPQHF.

The V and J genes are TRBV2 and TRBJ1-5; tentatively, D is TRBD1 (6 bases). Trimming left V 6 bases short and J 0 bases short, with 9 bases between. The CDR3 loop spans 14 amino acids. Germline CDR1 reads SNHLY; CDR2 reads FYNNEI. CDR3 sequence reads: CASRDSYSNQPQHF. The CDR3 coding sequence is TGTGCCAGCAGGGACAGCTATAGCAATCAGCCCCAGCATTTT.

CDR3: CASSRGQNLNQPQHF. CDR3 bases: TGTGCCAGTAGTAGGGGACAGAACCTAAATCAGCCCCAGCATTTT. V gene TRBV19 combines with J gene TRBJ1-5; the match to TRBD1 covers 7 bases. Germline assignment: CDR1 LNHDA and CDR2 SQIVND (reference sequence). With 4 bases clipped from V and 4 bases from J, the junction kept 7 bases outside the gene matches. This CDR3 has 15 amino acids.

The chain recombines TRBV4-1 with TRBJ1-4; D gene uncertain. Germline V gene lookup returns CDR1 MGHRA and CDR2 YSYEKL. This CDR3 is built from 13 residues. V was shortened by 4 bases and J by 4 bases, with 7 bases between the two germline ends. Written as DNA, the CDR3 is TGCGCCAGCAGCCTAGGGAGTAATGAAAAACTGTTTTTT. Amino acid sequence: CASSLGSNEKLFF.

This clone was found a few times. This rearrangement joins TRBV19 to TRBJ1-1; D perhaps matches TRBD1 (5 bases). The CDR3 spans 14 residues. CDR1 is LNHDA, CDR2 SQIVND, per germline (reference sequence). The V and J ends lost 2 bases and 4 bases respectively, with 11 bases between them. This CDR3 reads CASSITGGSTEAFF. In DNA form, the CDR3 reads TGTGCCAGTAGTATAACAGGAGGGAGCACTGAAGCTTTCTTT.